The 24 T cell receptor beta chains below all came from one sample that was sequenced in a study of blood T cell repertoires in COVID-19. The assay was immunoSEQ multiplex PCR, and TCRdb's table has in-frame clones only and misses some. The table has 24,000 or so clones, 86% seen once. Sequencing was done on a sample of peripheral blood. These receptors came from a woman of 80 years or more with active or convalescent COVID-19.

Only one count was recorded for this clone. The chain has TRBV29-1 and TRBJ2-7, with D unclear. Trimming stripped 3 bases from V and 1 base from J, with 7 bases between. CDR3 size: 12 residues. Germline CDR1 SQVTM, CDR2 ANQGSEA. DNA for the CDR3: TGCAGCGTTGAGGGCAGGTCCTACGAGCAGTACTTC. Protein sequence: CSVEGRSYEQYF.

The chain has TRBV4-2 and TRBJ1-1; D may be TRBD1 (6 bases). V was shortened by 0 bases and J by 4 bases, with 15 bases between the two germline ends. This CDR3 has 16 residues. The germline V gene has CDR1 LGHNA and CDR2 YNFKEQ. The CDR3 bases are TGTGCCAGCAGCCAAGAGAGAACAGGGAGGGCCACTGAAGCTTTCTTT. The encoded protein is CASSQERTGRATEAFF.

This chain joins TRBV4-2 and TRBJ2-7; the D gene is possibly TRBD2 (6 bases). The CDR3 is 13 amino acids. Germline CDR1 and CDR2: LGHNA and YNFKEQ. The V end was cut by 3 bases, the J end by 6 bases, with 12 bases between. CDR3 in amino acids: CASSQAGTGEQYF. CDR3 sequence (DNA): TGTGCCAGCAGCCAGGCGGGGACGGGCGAGCAGTACTTC.

This clone appeared once. V usage is TRBV5-1 and J usage is TRBJ1-6, with 9 bases identical to TRBD1. Germline V lookup: CDR1 SGHRS, CDR2 YFSETQ. CDR3 size: 15 residues. The ends lost 2 bases at V and 8 bases at J; junction bases unmatched: 5. The CDR3 loop reads CASSLRTGDDSPLHF. In DNA, the CDR3 is TGCGCCAGCAGCTTAAGGACAGGGGACGATTCACCCCTCCACTTT. The variable domain in full, completed from reference TRBV5-1 and TRBJ1-6, reads KAGVTQTPRYLIKTRGQQVTLSCSPISGHRSVSWYQQTPGQGLQFLFEYFSETQRNKGNFPGRFSGRQFSNSRSEMNVSTLELGDSALYLCASSLRTGDDSPLHFGNGTRLTVT.

The J gene is TRBJ1-2, the V gene TRBV5-1, with a possible D match to TRBD1 (5 bases). There are 14 residues in the CDR3. The germline V and J ends were trimmed by 0 bases and 7 bases, with 13 bases remaining between them. Germline CDR1 reads SGHRS; CDR2 reads YFSETQ. CDR3 coding DNA: TGCGCCAGCAGCTTGGGCCAGGGCTACGGTGGCTACACCTTC. Encoded protein: CASSLGQGYGGYTF.

The V gene is TRBV2, the J gene TRBJ2-7; 7 nucleotides agree with TRBD2. The CDR3 covers 17 residues. Trimming removed 1 base from V and 0 bases from J; junction bases left unmatched: 9. Looked up from germline, CDR1 is SNHLY and CDR2 is FYNNEI. The DNA of the CDR3 is TGTGCCAGCAGTGAAGTCCCTTGGGCTAGCGGCTCCTACGAGCAGTACTTC. Its protein is CASSEVPWASGSYEQYF.

The chain has TRBV5-4 and TRBJ2-1, with D tentatively TRBD2 (6 bases). Trimming removed 4 bases from V and 5 bases from J, with 16 bases in between. Germline CDR1 is SGHNT and CDR2 is YYREEE (reference sequence). The CDR3 spans 15 residues. CDR3 sequence reads: CASSQGGGLNNEQFF. The CDR3 nucleotides are TGTGCCAGCAGCCAAGGAGGAGGGCTAAACAATGAGCAGTTCTTC.

The chain joins TRBV18 to TRBJ2-7; D is ambiguous. The CDR3 is 15 residues long. CDR1 is KGHSH, CDR2 LQKENI, per germline. The V gene lost 4 bases and the J gene lost 5 bases, with 18 bases spanning the gap. The CDR3 sequence: CASSLRLSSLDEQYF. CDR3 DNA sequence: TGTGCCAGCTCACTCCGACTCTCTTCCCTGGACGAGCAGTACTTC.

The chain employs TRBV3-1 (or the pseudogene TRBV3-2) and TRBJ1-5; TRBD1 agrees at 8 bases. This CDR3 has 13 amino acids. Germline V gene data show CDR1 as LGHDT and CDR2 as YNNKEL (reference sequence). The J segment lost 8 bases and the V segment lost 3 bases, leaving 3 bases of the junction unmatched. The CDR3 here is CASSQGQAKPQHF. CDR3 coding DNA: TGTGCCAGCAGCCAGGGACAGGCAAAGCCCCAGCATTTT.

This rearrangement joins TRBV18 to TRBJ2-7; 8 bases match TRBD2. This CDR3 has 15 amino acids. V lost 3 bases and J lost 1; bases outside the gene matches: 5. Germline loops: CDR1 KGHSH, CDR2 LQKENI. The CDR3 DNA reads as TGTGCCAGCTCACCCAGCGGGAGTCTATCCTACGAGCAGTACTTC. This codes for CASSPSGSLSYEQYF.

The V and J genes are TRBV19 and TRBJ1-1, with D perhaps TRBD1 (5 bases). Germline CDR1 is LNHDA and CDR2 is SQIVND (reference sequence). V dropped 3 bases and J dropped 9 bases, with 8 bases sitting between them. This CDR3 has 11 amino acids. The CDR3 nucleotides are TGTGCCAGTAGTATTGGACAAAAAGCTTTCTTT. Its protein product is CASSIGQKAFF.

This CDR3 reads CASSYSNQGLYGYTF. CDR3 nucleotides: TGTGCCAGCAGTTACTCGAACCAGGGTCTCTATGGCTACACCTTC. The chain is built from TRBV6-6 and TRBJ1-2; tentative D call: TRBD1 (5 bases). The CDR3 is made up of 15 amino acids. Between the trimmed V and J ends, which lost 0 bases and 4 bases, there was a span of 12 bases. The germline V gene has CDR1 MNHNY and CDR2 SVGAGI (reference sequence).

This clone was seen a single time. CDR3 protein: CASRIAGAQGETQYF. DNA of the CDR3: TGTGCCAGCAGAATCGCGGGGGCGCAGGGTGAGACCCAGTACTTC. The chain is built from TRBV27 and TRBJ2-5; D is possibly TRBD2 (7 bases). CDR1 and CDR2 from the germline V gene are MNHEY and SMNVEV (reference sequence). The CDR3 spans 15 residues. The V end was cut by 6 bases, the J end by 5 bases, with 19 bases between.

This chain uses TRBV9 with TRBJ1-2; 8 nucleotides agree with TRBD1. There are 13 residues in the CDR3. Germline V gene data show CDR1 as SGDLS and CDR2 as YYNGEE. The V and J ends lost 4 bases and 6 bases, in that order; junction bases with no gene match: 5. CDR3 residues: CASSLDRDHGYTF. The CDR3 DNA reads TGTGCCAGCAGCTTGGACAGGGATCATGGCTACACCTTC.

V and J are TRBV4-3 and TRBJ2-7, with D possibly being TRBD2 (7 bases). Germline V gives CDR1 LGHNA, CDR2 YSLEER. This CDR3 region has 15 residues. V lost 1 base and J lost 4, with 14 bases in between. The CDR3 loop is CASSQGPEGGYEQYF. The CDR3 DNA sequence: TGCGCCAGCAGCCAAGGGCCCGAGGGGGGGTACGAGCAGTACTTC.

The V call is TRBV7-8, the J call TRBJ1-2, with 7 nucleotides matching TRBD1. V was clipped by 5 bases and J by 7 bases; unmatched bases: 10. The CDR3 contains 14 residues. Germline V gene sequence: CDR1 SGHVS, CDR2 FQNEAQ. The CDR3 reads CASSPTGTAFGYTF. CDR3 sequence (DNA): TGTGCCAGCAGCCCAACCGGGACAGCTTTTGGCTACACCTTC.

This chain links TRBV24-1 with TRBJ1-5, with a weak D call TRBD1 (6 bases). Looked up from germline, CDR1 is KGHDR and CDR2 is SFDVKD. There are 16 residues in the CDR3. V was pared by 5 bases and J by 4 bases, with 17 bases between. CDR3 protein: CATSVGGGRSNQPQHF. CDR3 coding DNA: TGTGCCACCAGTGTCGGCGGGGGCAGGTCAAATCAGCCCCAGCATTTT.

The chain has TRBV20-1 and TRBJ1-5, with a possible D match to TRBD1 (5 bases). The CDR3 is 15 residues long. Germline V gene data show CDR1 as DFQATT and CDR2 as SNEGSKA (reference sequence). Trimming left V 3 bases short and J 1 base short, with 13 bases between. The CDR3 sequence is CSASNLKGSNQPQHF. DNA for the CDR3: TGCAGTGCTAGTAACCTTAAGGGGAGCAATCAGCCCCAGCATTTT.

V and J are TRBV6-5 and TRBJ1-1, with D unresolved. Trimming took 7 bases from V and 4 from J, leaving 16 bases between them. The CDR3 spans 14 residues. In germline, CDR1 is MNHEY, CDR2 SVGAGI. CDR3 in amino acids: CASNGPTASTEAFF. The CDR3 DNA is TGTGCCAGCAATGGGCCAACAGCATCCACTGAAGCTTTCTTT.

This chain links TRBV5-1 with TRBJ2-5; D might be TRBD1 (6 bases). V was trimmed by 2 bases and J by 4 bases, leaving 15 bases between them. This CDR3 comprises 15 residues. Germline V CDR1 and CDR2: SGHRS, YFSETQ. This CDR3 is CASSLTGYVGETQYF. CDR3 in DNA: TGCGCCAGCAGCTTAACAGGGTATGTGGGAGAGACCCAGTACTTC.

In its sample, this clone was seen once. The rearrangement joins TRBV7-8 to TRBJ2-5; 14 bases fit TRBD2. The CDR3 is 16 residues long. The germline V gene has CDR1 SGHVS and CDR2 FQNEAQ. V shed 5 bases and J 3 bases; nucleotides not matched to a gene: 5. The CDR3 spells CASSPGLAGGKETQYF. The DNA of the CDR3 is TGTGCCAGCAGCCCCGGACTAGCGGGGGGTAAAGAGACCCAGTACTTC.

The chain has TRBV15 and TRBJ2-7, with 8 positions matching TRBD2. V was pared by 0 bases and J by 2 bases, with 6 bases of the junction left unmatched. CDR3 length: 16 residues. From germline, CDR1 is LNHNV and CDR2 YYDKDF (reference sequence). The chain's CDR3 is CATSRDTGGPAYEQYF. The CDR3, as DNA: TGTGCCACCAGCAGAGATACGGGAGGGCCAGCCTACGAGCAGTACTTC.

This clone came up a few times. This chain joins TRBV19 and TRBJ1-6, with D possibly being TRBD1 (6 bases). The V end was cut by 0 bases, the J end by 10 bases, with 13 bases between. Germline V gene sequence: CDR1 LNHDA, CDR2 SQIVND (reference sequence). There are 15 residues in the CDR3. The CDR3 coding sequence is TGTGCCAGTAGTATAGATTCCCAGGGGATCTCACCCCTCCACTTT. Amino acids: CASSIDSQGISPLHF.

The genes are TRBV19 and TRBJ2-7; 8 bases align to TRBD2. Germline-derived CDR1 and CDR2 are LNHDA and SQIVND (reference sequence). Unmatched junction bases numbered 10, after V lost 6 bases and J lost 0 bases. The CDR3 covers 16 residues. CDR3 DNA sequence: TGTGCCAGTAGAGCCAGCGGGAGTGGGGGCTCCTACGAGCAGTACTTC. Amino acids: CASRASGSGGSYEQYF.